This TCR beta chain was captured by sequencing in a study of T-cell reconstitution after alpha-beta-depleted transplantation in children. Study-wide results and limits: T-cell counts and diversity at one year post-transplant came mainly from newly produced T cells. Some patients showed high day-60 TCRbeta diversity, which derived from surviving recipient T cells and thymic progenitors. By about two months after transplant, alpha-beta T cells reportedly arose from several hundred graft clones that had expanded.

Unique molecular identifiers featured in how the TCRbeta library was prepared. TCRdb itself ran the PCR reads through MiXCR, one entry per CDR3 protein. The table lists 600,000 to 800,000 distinct CDR3 sequences, 13% of them singletons. This clonotype has ten or more counts. What it binds is not known. This CDR3 region has 14 residues. The germline V gene encodes CDR1 SEHNR and CDR2 FQNEAQ (reference sequence). Trimming removed 5 bases from V and 10 bases from J; junction bases left unmatched: 11. The chain employs TRBV7-9 and TRBJ2-1, with 7 bases aligning to TRBD2. The starting material was PBMCs, obtained before TCRalphabeta/CD19-depleted stem cell transplant. The source is a girl aged 2 to 9 with congenital amegakaryocytic thrombocytopenia, due to receive a stem cell transplant. The CDR3 nucleotides read TGTGCCAGCAGCGCTAGCGGCCTTCCCAGGGAGCAGTTCTTC. Residues: CASSASGLPREQFF.